A selection of T cell receptor beta chains follows, all from one sample in a study of blood T cell repertoires in COVID-19. Here immunoSEQ multiplex PCR was the method, and the copy in TCRdb shows in-frame clones only, minus some. Among 200,000 to 250,000 clones listed, 86% were seen once. Sequenced input: PBMCs or T cells enriched from blood (not recorded which). Receptors were obtained from a woman aged 50 to 60 in a cohort exposed to, infected with or recovered from COVID-19 (not recorded which). Both conserved end residues are part of each CDR3. The D gene is left open where the match is weak. Only part of the rows carry a size: once, few, many, or a class if the clone is expanded.

clone_size j_call v_call d_call cdr3_nt cdr3_aa
once TRBJ2-1 TRBV5-1 TRBD2 TGCGCCAGCAGCCGGACTAGCGGGGCGAATGAGCAGTTCTTC CASSRTSGANEQFF
NA TRBJ2-3 TRBV5-1 TRBD2 TGCGCCAGCAGCTTGGAGCCTAGCGGGGGGGCATCAGATACGCAGTATTTT CASSLEPSGGASDTQYF
NA TRBJ1-2 TRBV5-6 NA TGTGCCAGCAGCTTAAAGGAGTATGGCTACACCTTC CASSLKEYGYTF
NA TRBJ2-7 TRBV29-1 NA TGCAGCGTTTTACATTCCTACGAGCAGTACTTC CSVLHSYEQYF
NA TRBJ1-5 TRBV6-2/TRBV6-3 NA TGTGCCAGCAGTTTACAGGGTGGCGGCTATAGCAATCAGCCCCAGCATTTT CASSLQGGGYSNQPQHF
once TRBJ2-7 TRBV12-5 TRBD2 TGTGCTAGTGGACCGGGACTAGATTTACACGAGCAGTACTTC CASGPGLDLHEQYF
NA TRBJ1-3 TRBV9 NA TGTGCCAGCAGCTTGGGGAGGGTTGGAGGAAACACCATATATTTT CASSLGRVGGNTIYF
NA TRBJ2-1 TRBV10-3 TRBD1 TGTGCCATCAGTGCCGTATGGACAGGGGATGGCAATGAGCAGTTCTTC CAISAVWTGDGNEQFF
NA TRBJ2-3 TRBV4-2 TRBD2 TGTGCCAGCAGCCAAGTAGCGGGGGGGATCACAGATACGCAGTATTTT CASSQVAGGITDTQYF
NA TRBJ1-6 TRBV7-3 TRBD1 TGTGCCAGCAGCTCGGGACAGGGAAATAATTCACCCCTCCACTTT CASSSGQGNNSPLHF